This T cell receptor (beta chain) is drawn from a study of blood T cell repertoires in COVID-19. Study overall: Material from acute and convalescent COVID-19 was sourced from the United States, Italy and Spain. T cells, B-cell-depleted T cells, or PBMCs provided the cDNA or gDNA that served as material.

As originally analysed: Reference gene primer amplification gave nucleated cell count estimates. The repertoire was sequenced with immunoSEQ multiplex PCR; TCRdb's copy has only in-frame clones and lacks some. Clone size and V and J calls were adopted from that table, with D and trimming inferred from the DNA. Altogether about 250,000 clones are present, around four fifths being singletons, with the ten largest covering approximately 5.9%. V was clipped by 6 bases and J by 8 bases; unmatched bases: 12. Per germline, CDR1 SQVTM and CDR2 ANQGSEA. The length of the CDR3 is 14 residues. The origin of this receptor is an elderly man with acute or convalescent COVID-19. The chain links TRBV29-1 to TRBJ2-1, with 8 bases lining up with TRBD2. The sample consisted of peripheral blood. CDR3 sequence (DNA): TGCAGCGTCGATCCGGGACTAGGGTTCGATGAGCAGTTCTTC. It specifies CSVDPGLGFDEQFF.